This TCR beta chain was documented in a study of regulatory T cells in long-lasting Graves disease. Findings and caveats of the study: The sample size was small, and this may have reduced accuracy.

Time point defined: newly diagnosed GD, antithyroid drugs for less than 3 months. Preparation of the TCR library used RNA extracted from PBMCs. The CDR3 sequence is 14 residues long. The V end lost 3 bases, the J end lost 3 bases, and 9 bases lay between the germline ends. Germline V gene sequence: CDR1 MNHEY, CDR2 SMNVEV (reference sequence). Relying on iRepertoire HTBI primers and Arm-PCR of CDR3 regions, the team built TCR beta libraries. A single record per CDR3 protein comes from TCRdb applying MiXCR to the multiplex PCR reads. The data show 400,000 to 500,000 distinct CDR3 sequences, with 14% seen just once and 17% held by the top ten. Ten or more counts support this clonotype. The antigen is unknown. These data are also associated with another study on T cells in Graves' hyperthyroidism and ophthalmopathy.

This material consisted of peripheral blood mononuclear cells (PBMCs), taken at new diagnosis, from a patient treated with antithyroid drugs. The chain uses TRBV27 and TRBJ2-1; D gene unclear. This TCR derives from a woman in her forties or fifties with Graves disease. CDR3: CASSLEGLYNEQFF. As DNA, the CDR3 is TGTGCCAGCAGTTTGGAAGGCCTCTACAATGAGCAGTTCTTC.